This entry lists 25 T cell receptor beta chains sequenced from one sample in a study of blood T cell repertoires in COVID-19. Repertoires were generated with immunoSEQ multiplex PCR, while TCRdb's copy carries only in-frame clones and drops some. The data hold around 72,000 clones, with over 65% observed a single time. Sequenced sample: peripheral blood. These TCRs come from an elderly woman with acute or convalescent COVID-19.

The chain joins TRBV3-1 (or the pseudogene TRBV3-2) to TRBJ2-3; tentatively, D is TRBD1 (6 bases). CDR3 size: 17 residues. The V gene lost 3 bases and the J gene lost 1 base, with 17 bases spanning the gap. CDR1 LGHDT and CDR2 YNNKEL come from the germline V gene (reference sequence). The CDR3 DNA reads TGTGCCAGCAGCCATGCAAGGGGGAGAGTGGGCACAGATACGCAGTATTTT. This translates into CASSHARGRVGTDTQYF.

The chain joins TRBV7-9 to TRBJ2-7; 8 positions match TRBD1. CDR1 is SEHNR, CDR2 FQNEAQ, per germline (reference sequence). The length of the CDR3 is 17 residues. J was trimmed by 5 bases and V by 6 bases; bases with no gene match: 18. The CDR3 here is CASSPGGARGLVDEQYF. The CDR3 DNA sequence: TGTGCCAGCAGTCCTGGTGGAGCCAGGGGGCTTGTCGACGAGCAGTACTTC.

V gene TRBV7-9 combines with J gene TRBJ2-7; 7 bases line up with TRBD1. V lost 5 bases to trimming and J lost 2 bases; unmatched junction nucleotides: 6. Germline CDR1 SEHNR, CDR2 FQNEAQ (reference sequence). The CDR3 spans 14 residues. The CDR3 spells CASSRDRVPYEQYF. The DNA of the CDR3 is TGTGCCAGCAGCCGCGACAGGGTACCCTACGAGCAGTACTTC.

In DNA form, the CDR3 reads TGTGCCAGCAGCCCTCAGGGCACCATCTCTGGAAACACCATATATTTT. Protein: CASSPQGTISGNTIYF. The V call is TRBV3-1 (or the pseudogene TRBV3-2), the J call TRBJ1-3; possibly TRBD1 for D (5 bases). The CDR3 loop spans 16 amino acids. V lost 4 bases, J lost 0 bases, and 13 bases lay in between. Germline values: CDR1 LGHDT, CDR2 YNNKEL (reference sequence).

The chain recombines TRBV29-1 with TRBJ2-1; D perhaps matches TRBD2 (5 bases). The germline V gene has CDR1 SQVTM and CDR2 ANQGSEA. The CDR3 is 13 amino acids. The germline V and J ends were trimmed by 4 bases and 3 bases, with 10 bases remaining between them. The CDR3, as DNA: TGCAGCGTTGTAACCCGGGGCTACAATGAGCAGTTCTTC. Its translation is CSVVTRGYNEQFF.

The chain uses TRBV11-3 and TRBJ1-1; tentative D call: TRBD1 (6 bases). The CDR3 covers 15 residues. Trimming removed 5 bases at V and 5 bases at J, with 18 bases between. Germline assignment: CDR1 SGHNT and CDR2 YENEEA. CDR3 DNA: TGTGCCAGCAGCGTAGGGGGGCAAACGGAGACTGAAGCTTTCTTT. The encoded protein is CASSVGGQTETEAFF.

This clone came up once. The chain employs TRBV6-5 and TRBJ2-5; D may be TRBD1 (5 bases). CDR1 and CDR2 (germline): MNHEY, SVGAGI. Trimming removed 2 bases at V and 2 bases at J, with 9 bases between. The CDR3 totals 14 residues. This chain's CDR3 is CASSYRDRQETQYF. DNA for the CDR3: TGTGCCAGCAGTTACAGAGACAGACAAGAGACCCAGTACTTC.

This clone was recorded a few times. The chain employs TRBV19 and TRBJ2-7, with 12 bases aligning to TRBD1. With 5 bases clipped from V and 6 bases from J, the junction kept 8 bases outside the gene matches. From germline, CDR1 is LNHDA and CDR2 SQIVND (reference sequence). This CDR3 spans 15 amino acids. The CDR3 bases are TGTGCCAGTAGTGTTTCCGGGACAGGGGGCTTCGAGCAGTACTTC. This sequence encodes CASSVSGTGGFEQYF.

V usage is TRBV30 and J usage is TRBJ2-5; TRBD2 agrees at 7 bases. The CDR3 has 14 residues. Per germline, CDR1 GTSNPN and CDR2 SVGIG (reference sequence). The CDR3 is CASHRAGVGETQYF. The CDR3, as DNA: TGTGCTTCCCATAGGGCGGGAGTAGGAGAGACCCAGTACTTC.

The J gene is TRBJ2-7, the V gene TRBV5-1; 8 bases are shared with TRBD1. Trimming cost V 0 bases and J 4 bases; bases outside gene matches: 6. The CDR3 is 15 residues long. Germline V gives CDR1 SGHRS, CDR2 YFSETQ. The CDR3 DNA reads TGCGCCAGCAGCTTGGCCCCAGGGGGCTTATACGAGCAGTACTTC. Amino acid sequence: CASSLAPGGLYEQYF.

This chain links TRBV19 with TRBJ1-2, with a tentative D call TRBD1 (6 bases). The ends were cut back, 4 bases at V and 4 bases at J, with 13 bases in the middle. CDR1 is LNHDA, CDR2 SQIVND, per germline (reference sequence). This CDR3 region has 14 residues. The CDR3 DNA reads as TGTGCCAGTAGTACCACAGGGTCAGTCTATGGCTACACCTTC. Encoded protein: CASSTTGSVYGYTF. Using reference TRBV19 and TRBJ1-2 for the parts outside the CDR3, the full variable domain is DGGITQSPKYLFRKEGQNVTLSCEQNLNHDAMYWYRQDPGQGLRLIYYSQIVNDFQKGDIAEGYSVSREKKESFPLTVTSAQKNPTAFYLCASSTTGSVYGYTFGSGTRLTVV.

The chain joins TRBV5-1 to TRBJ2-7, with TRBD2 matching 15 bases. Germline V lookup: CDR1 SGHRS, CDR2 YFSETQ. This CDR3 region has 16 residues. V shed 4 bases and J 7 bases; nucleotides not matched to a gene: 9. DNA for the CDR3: TGCGCCAGCAGCGACGGACTAGCGGGAGGGGCTAGGGAGCAGTACTTC. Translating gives CASSDGLAGGAREQYF.

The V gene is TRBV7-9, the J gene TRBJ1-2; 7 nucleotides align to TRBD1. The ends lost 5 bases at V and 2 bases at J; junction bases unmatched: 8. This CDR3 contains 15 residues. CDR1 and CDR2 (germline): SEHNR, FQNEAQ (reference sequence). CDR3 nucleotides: TGTGCCAGCAGCCCGCAGGGGGGACAGAACTATGGCTACACCTTC. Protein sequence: CASSPQGGQNYGYTF.

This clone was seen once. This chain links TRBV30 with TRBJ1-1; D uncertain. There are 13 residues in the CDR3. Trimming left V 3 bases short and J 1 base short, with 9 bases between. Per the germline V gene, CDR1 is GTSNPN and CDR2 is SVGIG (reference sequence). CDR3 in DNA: TGTGCCTGGAGGATATCAGGGAACACTGAAGCTTTCTTT. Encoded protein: CAWRISGNTEAFF. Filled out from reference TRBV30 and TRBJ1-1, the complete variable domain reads SQTIHQWPATLVQPVGSPLSLECTVEGTSNPNLYWYRQAAGRGLQLLFYSVGIGQISSEVPQNLSASRPQDRQFILSSKKLLLSDSGFYLCAWRISGNTEAFFGQGTRLTVV.

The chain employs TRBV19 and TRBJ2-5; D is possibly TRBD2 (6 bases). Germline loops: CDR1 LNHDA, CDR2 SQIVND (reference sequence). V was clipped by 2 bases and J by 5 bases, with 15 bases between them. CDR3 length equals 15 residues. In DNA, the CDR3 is TGTGCCAGTAGTATAACCGGGGGTAGTCGGGAGACCCAGTACTTC. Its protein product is CASSITGGSRETQYF.

The chain's CDR3 is CASSTQGSTNEKLFF. The CDR3 DNA reads TGTGCCAGTAGTACGCAGGGGTCTACTAATGAAAAACTGTTTTTT. The V and J genes are TRBV19 and TRBJ1-4; the D gene is possibly TRBD1 (6 bases). The CDR3 covers 15 residues. The V end lost 4 bases, the J end lost 2 bases, and 11 bases lay between the germline ends. The germline gives CDR1 LNHDA, CDR2 SQIVND (reference sequence).

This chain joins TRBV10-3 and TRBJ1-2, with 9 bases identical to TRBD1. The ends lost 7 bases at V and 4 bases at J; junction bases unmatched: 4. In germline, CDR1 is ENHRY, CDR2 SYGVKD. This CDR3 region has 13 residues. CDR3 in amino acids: CAITGQGGYGYTF. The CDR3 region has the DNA TGTGCCATCACGGGACAGGGAGGCTATGGCTACACCTTC.

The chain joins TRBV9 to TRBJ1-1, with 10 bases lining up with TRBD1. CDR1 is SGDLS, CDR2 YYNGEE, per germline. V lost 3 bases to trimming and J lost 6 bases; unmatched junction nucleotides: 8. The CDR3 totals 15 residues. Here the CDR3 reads CASSARDRGLAEAFF. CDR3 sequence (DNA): TGTGCCAGCAGCGCCAGGGACAGGGGTTTGGCTGAAGCTTTCTTT.

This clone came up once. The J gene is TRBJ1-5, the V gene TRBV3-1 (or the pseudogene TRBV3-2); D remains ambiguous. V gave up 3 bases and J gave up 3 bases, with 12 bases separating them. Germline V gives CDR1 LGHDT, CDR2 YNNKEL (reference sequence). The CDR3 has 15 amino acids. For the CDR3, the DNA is TGTGCCAGCAGCCAGGGCACCCGTGCCAATCAGCCCCAGCATTTT. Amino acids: CASSQGTRANQPQHF.

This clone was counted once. The CDR3 loop reads CASSFAQGYEQYF. CDR3 DNA sequence: TGTGCCAGCAGCTTTGCCCAGGGCTACGAGCAGTACTTC. V and J are TRBV7-3 and TRBJ2-7; TRBD1 might be the D (5 bases). This CDR3 contains 13 residues. V was pared by 3 bases and J by 3 bases, with 9 bases between. Germline assignment: CDR1 SGHTA and CDR2 FQGTGA.

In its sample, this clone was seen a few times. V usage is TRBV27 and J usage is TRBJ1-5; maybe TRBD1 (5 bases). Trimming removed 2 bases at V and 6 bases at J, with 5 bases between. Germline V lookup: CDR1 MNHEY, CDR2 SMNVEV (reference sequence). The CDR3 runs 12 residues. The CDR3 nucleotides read TGTGCCAGCAGTTTAAGGGGTCAGCCCCAGCATTTT. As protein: CASSLRGQPQHF.

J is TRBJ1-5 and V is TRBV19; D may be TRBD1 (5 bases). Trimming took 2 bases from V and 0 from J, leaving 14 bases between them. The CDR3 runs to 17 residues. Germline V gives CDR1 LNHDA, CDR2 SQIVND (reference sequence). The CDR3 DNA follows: TGTGCCAGTAGTATAAGTTCGGGGACTGATAGCAATCAGCCCCAGCATTTT. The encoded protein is CASSISSGTDSNQPQHF.

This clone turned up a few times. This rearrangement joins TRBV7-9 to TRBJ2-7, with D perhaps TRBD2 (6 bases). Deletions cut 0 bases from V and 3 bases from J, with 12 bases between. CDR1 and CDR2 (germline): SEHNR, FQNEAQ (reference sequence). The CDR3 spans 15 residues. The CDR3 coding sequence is TGTGCCAGCAGCTTAGCGGGGCTAGCGAACTACGAGCAGTACTTC. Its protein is CASSLAGLANYEQYF. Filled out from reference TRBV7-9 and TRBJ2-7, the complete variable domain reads DTGVSQNPRHKITKRGQNVTFRCDPISEHNRLYWYRQTLGQGPEFLTYFQNEAQLEKSRLLSDRFSAERPKGSFSTLEIQRTEQGDSAMYLCASSLAGLANYEQYFGPGTRLTVT.

This CDR3 reads CASSPLAGGRNEQFF. The CDR3 DNA sequence: TGTGCCAGCAGCCCACTAGCGGGGGGGCGTAATGAGCAGTTCTTC. The J gene is TRBJ2-1, the V gene TRBV6-5; 13 bases align to TRBD2. CDR1 is MNHEY, CDR2 SVGAGI, per germline. CDR3 size: 15 residues. J was trimmed by 7 bases and V by 6 bases; bases with no gene match: 6.

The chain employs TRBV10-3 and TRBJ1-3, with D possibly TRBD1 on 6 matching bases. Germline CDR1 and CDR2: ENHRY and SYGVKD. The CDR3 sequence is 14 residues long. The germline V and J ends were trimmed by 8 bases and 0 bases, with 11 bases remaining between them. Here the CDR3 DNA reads TGTGCCATCTCGGGACACAACTCTGGAAACACCATATATTTT. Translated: CAISGHNSGNTIYF.